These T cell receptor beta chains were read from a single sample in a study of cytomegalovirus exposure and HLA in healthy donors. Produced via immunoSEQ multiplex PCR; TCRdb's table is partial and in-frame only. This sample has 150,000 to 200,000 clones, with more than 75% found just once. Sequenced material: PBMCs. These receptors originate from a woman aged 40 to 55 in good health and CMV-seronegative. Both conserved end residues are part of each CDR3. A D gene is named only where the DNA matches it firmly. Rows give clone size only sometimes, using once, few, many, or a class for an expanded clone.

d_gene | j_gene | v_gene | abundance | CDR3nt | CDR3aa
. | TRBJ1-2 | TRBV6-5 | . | TGTGCCAGCAGTCTCAGGATACAGGGCATTCAAGGCTACACCTTC | CASSLRIQGIQGYTF
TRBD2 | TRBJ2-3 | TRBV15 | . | TGTGCCACCAGCAGGTCCGGGACTAGCGGTACAGATACGCAGTATTTT | CATSRSGTSGTDTQYF
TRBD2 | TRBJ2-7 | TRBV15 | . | TGTGCCACCAGCGACCTCCGCGGGAGGACATACGAGCAGTACTTC | CATSDLRGRTYEQYF
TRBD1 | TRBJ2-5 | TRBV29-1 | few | TGCAGCGGTACAGGGGGCTCCGGAGAGACCCAGTACTTC | CSGTGGSGETQYF
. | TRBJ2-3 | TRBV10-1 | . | TGCGCCAGCAGTGAGTCTGGAGGGTCAGATACGCAGTATTTT | CASSESGGSDTQYF
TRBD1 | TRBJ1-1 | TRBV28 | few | TGTGCCAGCAATCGAGGGGGCGCGTTGTGGAACACTGAAGCTTTCTTT | CASNRGGALWNTEAFF
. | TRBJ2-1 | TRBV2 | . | TGTGCCAGCAGTGTGGATAGCGGAGGCTACAATGAGCAGTTCTTC | CASSVDSGGYNEQFF
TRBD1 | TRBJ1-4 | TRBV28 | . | TGTGCCAGCAGTTTACTCGGGCAGGGGGTCGAGTTTTGGGAAAAACTGTTTTTT | CASSLLGQGVEFWEKLFF
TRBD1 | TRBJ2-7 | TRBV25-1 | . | TGTGCCAGCAGTGCAACCGGGACAGTCTACGAGCAGTACTTC | CASSATGTVYEQYF
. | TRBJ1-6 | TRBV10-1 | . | TGCGCCAGCAGTGAGCCAGGATCACCCCTCCACTTT | CASSEPGSPLHF
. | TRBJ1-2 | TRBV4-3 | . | TGCGCCAGCAGCCAAGATAGCACAGGGTATGACTATGGCTACACCTTC | CASSQDSTGYDYGYTF
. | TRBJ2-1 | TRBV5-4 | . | TGTGCCAGCAGCCTCGCTCGGAGAGGGAACGATGAGCAGTTCTTC | CASSLARRGNDEQFF
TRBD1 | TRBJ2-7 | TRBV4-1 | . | TGCGCCAGCAGCCAAGGTGACAGGGGAACCTACGAGCAGTACTTC | CASSQGDRGTYEQYF
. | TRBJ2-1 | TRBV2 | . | TGTGCCAGCGTAGCTCTACTAGGGTACAATGAGCAGTTCTTC | CASVALLGYNEQFF
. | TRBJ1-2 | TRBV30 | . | TGTGCCTGGAGTGTACTACCGGGGTATGGCTACACCTTC | CAWSVLPGYGYTF
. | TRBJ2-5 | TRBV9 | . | TGTGCCAGCAGCGTAGGAGGACAGATTTATAGCCAAGAGACCCAGTACTTC | CASSVGGQIYSQETQYF
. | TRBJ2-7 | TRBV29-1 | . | TGCAGCGTGGGCAAGGACGGAGGTGTTAACGAGCAGTACTTC | CSVGKDGGVNEQYF
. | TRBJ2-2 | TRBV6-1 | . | TGTGCCAGCGGAGGGGCCGGGAGGAACACCGGGGAGCTGTTTTTT | CASGGAGRNTGELFF
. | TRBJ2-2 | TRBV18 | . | TGTGCCAGCTCACCCCCAGGGCGGACCGGGGAGCTGTTTTTT | CASSPPGRTGELFF
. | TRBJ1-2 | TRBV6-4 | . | TGTGCCAGCCGATACCGGGACACAATCTGGTATGGCTACACCTTC | CASRYRDTIWYGYTF
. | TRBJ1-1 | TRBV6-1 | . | TGTGCCAGCGGTACAGTGAACACTGAAGCTTTCTTT | CASGTVNTEAFF
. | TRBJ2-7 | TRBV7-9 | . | TGTGCCAGCAGCTTTCCAACAGACCCCTACGAGCAGTACTTC | CASSFPTDPYEQYF
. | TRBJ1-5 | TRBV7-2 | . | TGTGCCAGCAGCTTACGGGGGGGGTATAGCAATCAGCCCCAGCATTTT | CASSLRGGYSNQPQHF
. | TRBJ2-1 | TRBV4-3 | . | TGCGCCAGCAGCCAAGGAGACAGGTCCTCAAGCGGGCAGTTCTTC | CASSQGDRSSSGQFF
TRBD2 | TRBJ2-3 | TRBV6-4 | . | TGTGCCAGCAGTGAGGAGCGGGGTTCGGTAGATACGCAGTATTTT | CASSEERGSVDTQYF
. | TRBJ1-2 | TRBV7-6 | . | TGTGCCAGCAGCTTAGCGGCAGGGTACGGCTACACCTTC | CASSLAAGYGYTF
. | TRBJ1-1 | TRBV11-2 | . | TGTGCCAGCAGCTTAGCGGGGTTTTCCCTTACTGAAGCTTTCTTT | CASSLAGFSLTEAFF
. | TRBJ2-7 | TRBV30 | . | TGTGCCTGGAGTGGGCGGGGGCTCTCGGAGAAGTACTTC | CAWSGRGLSEKYF
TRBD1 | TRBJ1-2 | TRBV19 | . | TGTGCCAGTAGTGCTTACAGGGGGAATCCGGTTCTGGATGGCTACACCTTC | CASSAYRGNPVLDGYTF
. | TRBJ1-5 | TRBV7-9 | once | TGTTCCAGCAGCTCCTCAGGACATGTTCAGCCCCAGCATTTT | CSSSSSGHVQPQHF
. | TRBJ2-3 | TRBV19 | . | TGTGCCAGTAGACTAGTAAGCACAGATACGCAGTATTTT | CASRLVSTDTQYF
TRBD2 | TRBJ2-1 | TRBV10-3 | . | TGTGCCATCGCTAGCGGGACTTACAATGAGCAGTTCTTC | CAIASGTYNEQFF
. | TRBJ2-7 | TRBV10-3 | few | TGTGCCAGCAGTTACGAAGGGGCGAGCTCCTACGAGCAGTACTTC | CASSYEGASSYEQYF
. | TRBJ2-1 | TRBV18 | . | TGTGCCAGCTCACCAGGTCACCCAGACTACAATGAGCAGTTCTTC | CASSPGHPDYNEQFF
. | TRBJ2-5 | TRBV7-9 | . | TGTGCCAGCAGCTTAGCTGCAGGGGCCCAGTACTTC | CASSLAAGAQYF
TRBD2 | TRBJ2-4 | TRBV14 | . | TGTGCCAGCAGCCAGGCTAGCGGGGCCAACATTCAGTACTTC | CASSQASGANIQYF
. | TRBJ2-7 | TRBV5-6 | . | TGTGCCAGCAGCCGGGACAACTCCTACGAGCAGTACTTC | CASSRDNSYEQYF
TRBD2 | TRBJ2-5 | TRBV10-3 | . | TGTGCCATCAGTGGACCTACTAGCGGGGGGGCCGGAGAGACCCAGTACTTC | CAISGPTSGGAGETQYF
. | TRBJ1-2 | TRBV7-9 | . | TGTGCCAGCAGCACCCAGGGGAAGGAGGGCTACACCTTC | CASSTQGKEGYTF
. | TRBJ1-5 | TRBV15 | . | TGTGCCACCAGTCAAGATCTGAGCGGACGAAAGGACTGGCCCCAGCATTTT | CATSQDLSGRKDWPQHF
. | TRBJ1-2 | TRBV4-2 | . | TGTGCCAGCAGCTTAGCAGGGCCAAATGGCTACACCTTC | CASSLAGPNGYTF
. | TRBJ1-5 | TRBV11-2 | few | TGTGCCAGCAGCTGGGCAGACAATCAGCCCCAGCATTTT | CASSWADNQPQHF
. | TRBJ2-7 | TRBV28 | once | TGTGCCAGCAGTTTGGGCAGGGTAAGCCTCGAGCAGTACTTC | CASSLGRVSLEQYF
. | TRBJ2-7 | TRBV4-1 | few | TGCGCCAGCAGCCCTCCGGGACATTTCTACGAGCAGTACTTC | CASSPPGHFYEQYF
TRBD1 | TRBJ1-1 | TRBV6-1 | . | TGTGCCAGCAGTGGGCAGGGGGGGAACACTGAAGCTTTCTTT | CASSGQGGNTEAFF
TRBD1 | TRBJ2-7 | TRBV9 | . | TGTGCCAGCAGCTTAACAGGGGCGGACGAGCAGTACTTC | CASSLTGADEQYF
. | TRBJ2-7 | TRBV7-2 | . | TGTGCCAGCAGCCCGAGGTACGAGCAGTACTTC | CASSPRYEQYF
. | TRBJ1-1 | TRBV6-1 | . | TGTGCCAGCAGCCGTAGGGGGTTCGCGGACACTGAAGCTTTCTTT | CASSRRGFADTEAFF
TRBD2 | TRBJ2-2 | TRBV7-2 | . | TGTGCCAGCAGCTTAAGCGGGAGACAAGGGGAGCTGTTTTTT | CASSLSGRQGELFF